These T cell receptor beta chains were read from a single sample in a study of OX40 agonist ivuxolimab in advanced cancers. Data came from immunoSEQ multiplex PCR; TCRdb stores just in-frame clones and leaves some out. This table has some 70,000 clones, about 86% appearing once. This sample comprised CD4+ or CD8+ T cells sorted from blood, obtained in a trial of the OX40 agonist ivuxolimab. Receptors were obtained from an adult with an advanced solid tumor such as melanoma, head and neck, liver or kidney cancer. Each CDR3 is given with its conserved first and last residue. Each record gives: J gene, D gene, clone size, V gene, CDR3 DNA, CDR3 protein. D genes are given only for firm matches. Some rows have no size entry. The others give once, few or many, or a class for an expanded clone.

TRBJ2-3	TRBD2	NA	TRBV6-1	TGTGCCAGCAGCCCAGCGGGGGTACAGACAGATACGCAGTATTTT	CASSPAGVQTDTQYF
TRBJ2-7	TRBD1	NA	TRBV6-5	TGTGCCAGCCGCTCGGGACAGAGGAACGAGCAGTACTTC	CASRSGQRNEQYF
TRBJ2-1	NA	few	TRBV9	TGTGCCAGCAGCGCCCGCCGGGATGGAGCTGAGCAGTTCTTC	CASSARRDGAEQFF
TRBJ1-1	TRBD1	NA	TRBV18	TGTGCCAGCTCACTTGGGACAGACTATGAAGCTTTCTTT	CASSLGTDYEAFF
TRBJ2-5	NA	NA	TRBV11-2	TGTGCCAGCAGCTTACAAGTATCAGAGACCCAGTACTTC	CASSLQVSETQYF
TRBJ2-7	TRBD2	NA	TRBV5-5	TGTGCCAGCAGCTATATAGGACTAGAGCGGAACGAGCAGTACTTC	CASSYIGLERNEQYF
TRBJ1-2	NA	NA	TRBV7-2	TGTGCCAGCAGCGAACAGGGATATGGCTACACCTTC	CASSEQGYGYTF
TRBJ2-2	NA	NA	TRBV27	TGTGCCAGCAGTTTAAGGACAGAGAACACCGGGGAGCTGTTTTTT	CASSLRTENTGELFF
TRBJ2-5	TRBD1	NA	TRBV29-1	TGCAGCGCTGGCCCGGGACAGGCGGAGACCCAGTACTTC	CSAGPGQAETQYF
TRBJ2-3	NA	NA	TRBV6-4	TGTGCCAGCAGTGACGGCCCCCAGGACACAGATACGCAGTATTTT	CASSDGPQDTDTQYF
TRBJ1-5	NA	few	TRBV2	TGTGCCAGCAGTGAGCGGGGTTCAAGCAATCAGCCCCAGCATTTT	CASSERGSSNQPQHF
TRBJ2-6	NA	NA	TRBV2	TGTGCCAGCAGTGATCTTTACTCTGGGGCCAACGTCCTGACTTTC	CASSDLYSGANVLTF
TRBJ2-3	TRBD1	once	TRBV2	TGTGCCAGCAGTGGGGACAGGGGTTTCACAGATACGCAGTATTTT	CASSGDRGFTDTQYF
TRBJ2-3	TRBD1	NA	TRBV5-1	TGCGCCAGCAGCTTGGAGGGGGCCGGCACAGATACGCAGTATTTT	CASSLEGAGTDTQYF
TRBJ2-7	NA	NA	TRBV28	TGTGCCAGCAGTCTGGACCATTCCTACGAGCAGTACTTC	CASSLDHSYEQYF
TRBJ2-1	NA	NA	TRBV28	TGTGCCAGCAGGACCAGCTCCTACAATGAGCAGTTCTTC	CASRTSSYNEQFF
TRBJ2-5	NA	few	TRBV5-1	TGCGCCAGTGGGCGGGCCCCGGAGACCCAGTACTTC	CASGRAPETQYF
TRBJ1-2	NA	NA	TRBV27	TGTGCCAGCAGTTTATACAGCAACTATGGCTACACCTTC	CASSLYSNYGYTF
TRBJ1-2	TRBD1	NA	TRBV11-2	TGTGCCAGCAGCTTAGTACAGGGGTTCGGAAACTATGGCTACACCTTC	CASSLVQGFGNYGYTF
TRBJ1-2	NA	NA	TRBV4-3	TGCGCCAGCAGCCAAGTTGGATCTGGCTACACCTTC	CASSQVGSGYTF
TRBJ2-7	NA	NA	TRBV5-6	TGTGCCAGCAGCTTGATAGGTCCTGTATCCTACGAGCAGTACTTC	CASSLIGPVSYEQYF
TRBJ2-7	TRBD1	NA	TRBV6-6	TGTGCCAGCAGTAAGGACCGGGACAGGGAGTACTTC	CASSKDRDREYF
TRBJ2-1	TRBD2	NA	TRBV6-5	TGTGCCAGCAGCTTAGCGGGGTCGAGGAATGAGCAGTTCTTC	CASSLAGSRNEQFF
TRBJ2-5	NA	NA	TRBV7-2	TGTGCCAGCAGCCACCTTGGACGGCCGATCCAAGAGACCCAGTACTTC	CASSHLGRPIQETQYF
TRBJ2-7	TRBD1	NA	TRBV6-5	TGTGCCAGCATGGGACAGTCCTACGAGCAGTACTTC	CASMGQSYEQYF
TRBJ2-1	NA	once	TRBV11-2	TGTGCCAGCAGCTCATCTACGGATCCCAATGAGCAGTTCTTC	CASSSSTDPNEQFF
TRBJ1-5	TRBD1	NA	TRBV7-7	TGTGCCAGCAGTTTAGCGCTTACAGGGGCGTTCAATCAGCCCCAGCATTTT	CASSLALTGAFNQPQHF
TRBJ2-3	TRBD2	NA	TRBV7-9	TGTGCCAGCAGCCTCCAGGGACTAGCAGGCACAGATACGCAGTATTTT	CASSLQGLAGTDTQYF
TRBJ2-7	NA	NA	TRBV18	TGTGCCAGCTCACCAAACAGCGAGTACGAGCAGTACTTC	CASSPNSEYEQYF
TRBJ2-4	NA	NA	TRBV27	TGTGCCAGCAGTTTAGCTGCGGTTAAAAACATTCAGTACTTC	CASSLAAVKNIQYF
TRBJ1-3	NA	once	TRBV7-9	TGTGCCAGCACCCCCTGGGGGGGAGCCTTCTCTGGAAACACCATATATTTT	CASTPWGGAFSGNTIYF
TRBJ1-5	NA	NA	TRBV30	TGTGCCTGGACCAAGGGGGGAAGTAGCAATCAGCCCCAGCATTTT	CAWTKGGSSNQPQHF
TRBJ2-2	NA	few	TRBV10-2	TGCGCCAGCAGTGAGGGTCGGGGGACCGGGGAGCTGTTTTTT	CASSEGRGTGELFF
TRBJ1-6	NA	few	TRBV7-9	TGTGCCAGCAGCTTAGTTAGCCGGACTTCACCCCTCCACTTT	CASSLVSRTSPLHF
TRBJ2-1	NA	NA	TRBV18	TGTGCCAGCTCACCAGGCGGCAATGAGCAGTTCTTC	CASSPGGNEQFF
TRBJ1-1	TRBD1	few	TRBV28	TGTGCCAGCAAACTACAGGGGGCAACTGAAGCTTTCTTT	CASKLQGATEAFF
TRBJ1-1	NA	NA	TRBV29-1	TGCAGCGTTGGACAGAACACTGAAGCTTTCTTT	CSVGQNTEAFF
TRBJ1-1	NA	NA	TRBV30	TGTGCCTGGAGTGTGAGTCCGATGAACACTGAAGCTTTCTTT	CAWSVSPMNTEAFF
TRBJ2-2	TRBD2	NA	TRBV6-6	TGTGCCAGCAGTTCTAGCGGGAGGGCGGACGGCGGGGAGCTGTTTTTT	CASSSSGRADGGELFF
TRBJ2-7	NA	NA	TRBV5-8	TGTGCCAGCAGCTCCGATACAGGATACGAGCAGTACTTC	CASSSDTGYEQYF
TRBJ2-2	TRBD1	NA	TRBV30	TGTGCCACCCGGGACAGGGGGAACACCGGGGAGCTGTTTTTT	CATRDRGNTGELFF
TRBJ1-1	NA	NA	TRBV27	TGTGCCAGCAGTCTAGGGATCACGAACACTGAAGCTTTCTTT	CASSLGITNTEAFF
TRBJ2-7	TRBD1	NA	TRBV19	TGTGCCAGTAGTCTCCGGGACAGGCCCTACGAGCAGTACTTC	CASSLRDRPYEQYF